This TCR beta chain was identified in a study of OX40 agonist ivuxolimab in advanced cancers. Study-wide context: Every patient in dose escalation had hepatocellular carcinoma, melanoma, renal cell or head and neck cancer. Cohort: 82.7% men, mean age approximately 64, aged about 23 to 79. Study outcomes and limitations: Both CD4+ and CD8+ T cell populations in blood had undergone clonal expansion by week 6 at 0.1 to 3.0 mg/kg.

CDR1 is SGHTA, CDR2 FQGTGA, per germline. The junction had 3 bases not matched to a gene; V was cut back by 5 bases and J by 6 bases. This CDR3 has 13 amino acids. For this clone: Its target is unknown.

Produced via immunoSEQ multiplex PCR; TCRdb's table is partial and in-frame only. The table records some 74,000 clones, 94% of them present only once. This receptor was identified in an adult with an advanced solid tumor such as melanoma, head and neck, liver or kidney cancer. The specimen was CD4+ or CD8+ T cells sorted from blood, collected in a trial of the OX40 agonist ivuxolimab. This chain links TRBV7-3 with TRBJ2-1; 8 bases are a match to TRBD1. CDR3 sequence: CASSPGQGNEQFF. CDR3 nucleotides: TGTGCCAGCAGCCCCGGACAGGGCAATGAGCAGTTCTTC.